This T cell receptor beta chain was sequenced for a study of CD8 T cells in Susac syndrome. Findings and caveats of the study: In TEMRA cells and active patients, CD8+ clonal expansion in Susac reached its peak.

RNA, at roughly 0.45 to 1 ug, was reverse transcribed with random hexamers. Across 54 Vbeta and 13 Jbeta, TCR beta CDR3 was amplified with immunoSEQ multiplex PCR. TCRdb reprocessed the immunoSEQ multiplex PCR reads with MiXCR, giving one entry per CDR3 protein. In the table there are about 100,000 distinct CDR3 sequences, 95% of which are singletons. With 5 bases removed from V and 4 bases from J, the gap between germline ends came to 17 bases. The germline V gene has CDR1 LNHNV and CDR2 YYDKDF (reference sequence). The CDR3 has 16 amino acids. A remark on this clonotype: Its antigen is as yet unknown.

The receptor comes from a human donor with Susac syndrome. Sequenced material: CD8+ T cells from PBMCs. V is TRBV15 and J is TRBJ2-2, with a weak D call TRBD1 (7 bases). In DNA, the CDR3 is TGTGCCACCAGCGACCGGAGGGGGCGGAGCACCGGGGAGCTGTTTTTT. The encoded protein is CATSDRRGRSTGELFF.